The 19 T cell receptor beta chains reported below all come from one sample, sequenced in a study of HIV-infected patients and healthy controls. TCRdb re-analysed the 5' RACE reads in MiXCR, keeping a single row per CDR3 protein. The sample comprises almost 65,000 distinct CDR3 sequences, 15% to 20% of which are singletons, and more than 1.2% rests with the top ten. Sequencing was done on a sample of CD4+ T cells from blood. These TCRs come from a human donor in good health.

This clonotype was seen more than once but under ten times. The junction departs from the called germline gene at one end, perhaps through a read error. The V gene is TRBV20-1, the J gene TRBJ1-2; 7 bases agree with TRBD1. The CDR3 contains 12 residues. Germline V gives CDR1 DFQATT, CDR2 SNEGSKA (reference sequence). This CDR3 reads CSAGATGSGHTF. The CDR3 bases are TGCAGTGCTGGGGCGACAGGGAGTGGCCACACCTTC.

The chain has TRBV6-6 and TRBJ2-1; unclear D gene. Per the germline V gene, CDR1 is MNHNY and CDR2 is SVGAGI (reference sequence). V lost 4 bases and J 10 bases, leaving 8 bases between the germline ends. The CDR3 runs to 11 residues. The CDR3 DNA follows: TGTGCCAGCAGTTCCGGACCCGAGCAGTTCTTC. It specifies CASSSGPEQFF.

This sequence joins TRBV3-1 and TRBJ1-1; perhaps TRBD1 as D (6 bases). The CDR3 has 16 amino acids. Germline CDR1 is LGHDT and CDR2 is YNNKEL (reference sequence). The germline V and J ends were trimmed by 5 bases and 4 bases, with 20 bases remaining between them. CDR3: CASSVKGGASVTEAFF. The CDR3, as DNA: TGTGCCAGCAGCGTTAAGGGGGGGGCGTCGGTCACTGAAGCTTTCTTT.

The V call is TRBV10-1, the J call TRBJ1-5, with 7 bases that match TRBD1. This CDR3 spans 14 amino acids. The germline V gene has CDR1 WNHNN and CDR2 SYGVQD (reference sequence). Trimming cost V 6 bases and J 6 bases; bases outside gene matches: 8. DNA for the CDR3: TGCGCCAGCAGAGCGGGACAGATAGGTCAGCCCCAGCATTTT. It encodes CASRAGQIGQPQHF.

This clonotype was seen a few times. The chain links TRBV7-2 to TRBJ1-1, with 7 bases that match TRBD1. Trimming at V came to 3 bases and at J to 4 bases, leaving 5 bases not matched to a gene. The CDR3 contains 14 residues. Germline V gene data show CDR1 as SGHTA and CDR2 as FQGNSA. The CDR3 DNA sequence: TGTGCCAGCAGCTTTATAGGGGGCAGCACTGAAGCTTTCTTT. This codes for CASSFIGGSTEAFF.

The chain combines TRBV5-4 with TRBJ2-3; TRBD1 or TRBD2 may be the D gene (5 bases each). V was cut by 6 bases and J by 4 bases, with 18 bases left in between. CDR3 length: 15 residues. The germline CDR1 and CDR2 sequences are SGHNT and YYREEE (reference sequence). CDR3 nucleotide sequence: TGTGCCAGCACCTCGGATGCCCAGGGACCAGATACGCAGTATTTT. Encoded protein: CASTSDAQGPDTQYF.

This clonotype was counted between two and nine times. V usage is TRBV6-5 and J usage is TRBJ1-1, with 7 positions matching TRBD1. This CDR3 has 15 amino acids. J gave up 3 bases and V 5 bases, and 9 bases lay outside the gene matches. The germline V gene has CDR1 MNHEY and CDR2 SVGAGI. The CDR3 nucleotides are TGTGCCAGCAGTCTGAATTACCAGGGGGACACTGAAGCTTTCTTT. Encoded protein: CASSLNYQGDTEAFF.

The gene calls are TRBV6-5 and TRBJ1-4; D uncertain. CDR1 is MNHEY and CDR2 is SVGAGI in the germline V gene. The CDR3 runs 13 residues. Trimming left V 5 bases short and J 5 bases short, with 9 bases between. CDR3 sequence (DNA): TGTGCCAGCAGTCAAGGCGGGAATGAAAAACTGTTTTTT. As protein: CASSQGGNEKLFF.

Only a few counts were recorded for this clonotype. The V gene is TRBV29-1, the J gene TRBJ1-1; D is ambiguous. The CDR3 is made up of 14 amino acids. V lost 5 bases, J lost 0 bases, and 13 bases lay in between. Germline lookup yields CDR1 SQVTM and CDR2 ANQGSEA. CDR3 amino acids: CSVNTLLMNTEAFF. Here the CDR3 DNA reads TGCAGCGTTAATACACTCCTCATGAACACTGAAGCTTTCTTT.

This clonotype was counted many times. The chain couples TRBV10-3 to TRBJ2-3, with 8 bases identical to TRBD2. With 6 bases clipped from V and 4 bases from J, the junction kept 18 bases outside the gene matches. The CDR3 length is 18 residues. Germline-derived CDR1 and CDR2 are ENHRY and SYGVKD. The CDR3 protein is CAISPSQRGGRKADTQYF. Here the CDR3 DNA reads TGTGCCATCAGCCCCTCCCAACGGGGGGGCCGCAAGGCAGATACGCAGTATTTT.

The rearrangement uses TRBV29-1 and TRBJ1-1; D remains unclear. V was shortened by 4 bases and J by 0 bases, with 9 bases between the two germline ends. The CDR3 length is 13 residues. CDR1 and CDR2 (germline): SQVTM, ANQGSEA. CDR3 bases: TGCAGCGTTGGGAGGAGTATGAACACTGAAGCTTTCTTT. Protein: CSVGRSMNTEAFF.

The rearrangement uses TRBV3-1 and TRBJ2-7; a possible D gene is TRBD1 (5 bases). This CDR3 region has 15 residues. Trimming took 5 bases from V and 3 from J, leaving 17 bases between them. CDR1 and CDR2 from the germline V gene are LGHDT and YNNKEL (reference sequence). The CDR3 nucleotides are TGTGCCAGCAGCGCAACAGATAGGGGCGGCTACGAGCAGTACTTC. Residues: CASSATDRGGYEQYF.

In its sample, this clonotype was seen many times. The chain has TRBV4-3 and TRBJ1-1; D perhaps matches TRBD1 (6 bases). The germline V gene encodes CDR1 LGHNA and CDR2 YSLEER. V was trimmed by 1 base and J by 1 base, leaving 13 bases between them. CDR3 size: 16 residues. The CDR3 DNA follows: TGCGCCAGCAGCCAAGGGCTAGGGGGGGAGAACACTGAAGCTTTCTTT. Its protein is CASSQGLGGENTEAFF.

At least ten counts were recorded for this clonotype. At one of its ends the junction is not consistent with the germline gene, which may arise from a read error. The chain carries TRBV29-1 and TRBJ1-2; 7 bases are shared with TRBD1. Per germline, CDR1 SQVTM and CDR2 ANQGSEA. CDR3 length: 12 residues. CDR3 sequence (DNA): TGCAGCGTGATGGACAGGATCCTGGGCTGCACCTTC. Encoded protein: CSVMDRILGCTF.

The chain uses TRBV6-1 and TRBJ1-6; 7 bases match TRBD1. Germline V lookup: CDR1 MNHNS, CDR2 SASEGT. The CDR3 runs 14 residues. V trimming: 7 bases; J trimming: 7 bases; junction bases outside the gene matches: 7. The CDR3 is CASTGTAKNSPLHF. CDR3 DNA: TGTGCCAGCACCGGGACAGCTAAGAATTCACCCCTCCACTTT.

This clonotype was counted at least ten times. The chain couples TRBV28 to TRBJ2-3, with D possibly called TRBD1 or TRBD2 (5 bases each). CDR3 length equals 13 residues. Trimming took off 6 bases at V and 2 bases at J, with 9 bases between the two ends. Germline loops: CDR1 MDHEN, CDR2 SYDVKM. CDR3 loop: CASRPGTTDTQYF. The DNA of the CDR3 is TGTGCCAGCAGGCCAGGGACCACAGATACGCAGTATTTT. Looking up the rest from reference TRBV28 and TRBJ2-3 gives the full variable domain: DVKVTQSSRYLVKRTGEKVFLECVQDMDHENMFWYRQDPGLGLRLIYFSYDVKMKEKGDIPEGYSVSREKKERFSLILESASTNQTSMYLCASRPGTTDTQYFGPGTRLTVL.

The gene calls are TRBV14 and TRBJ2-3; TRBD2 might be the D (6 bases). CDR1 is SGHDN, CDR2 FVKESK, per germline. This CDR3 has 15 residues. Trimming left V 1 base short and J 0 bases short, with 8 bases between. CDR3 sequence reads: CASSQVAASTDTQYF. CDR3 DNA sequence: TGTGCCAGCAGCCAAGTAGCGGCGAGCACAGATACGCAGTATTTT.

V is TRBV6-2 or TRBV6-3 and J is TRBJ1-1; a weak D match, TRBD1 (5 bases). The CDR3 loop spans 12 amino acids. The ends were cut back, 6 bases at V and 6 bases at J, with 11 bases in the middle. Germline assignment: CDR1 MNHEY and CDR2 SVGEGT. CDR3 protein: CASRPQGPEAFF. Written as DNA, the CDR3 is TGTGCCAGCAGGCCCCAGGGTCCTGAAGCTTTCTTT.

This chain links TRBV4-3 with TRBJ1-4, with D maybe TRBD1 (6 bases). V lost 1 base to trimming and J lost 3 bases, with 15 bases between them. The CDR3 is 17 amino acids. Germline V gives CDR1 LGHNA, CDR2 YSLEER. The CDR3 bases are TGCGCCAGCAGCCAAGGTCCTGGGGGCGCGGCTAATGAAAAACTGTTTTTT. It translates to CASSQGPGGAANEKLFF.